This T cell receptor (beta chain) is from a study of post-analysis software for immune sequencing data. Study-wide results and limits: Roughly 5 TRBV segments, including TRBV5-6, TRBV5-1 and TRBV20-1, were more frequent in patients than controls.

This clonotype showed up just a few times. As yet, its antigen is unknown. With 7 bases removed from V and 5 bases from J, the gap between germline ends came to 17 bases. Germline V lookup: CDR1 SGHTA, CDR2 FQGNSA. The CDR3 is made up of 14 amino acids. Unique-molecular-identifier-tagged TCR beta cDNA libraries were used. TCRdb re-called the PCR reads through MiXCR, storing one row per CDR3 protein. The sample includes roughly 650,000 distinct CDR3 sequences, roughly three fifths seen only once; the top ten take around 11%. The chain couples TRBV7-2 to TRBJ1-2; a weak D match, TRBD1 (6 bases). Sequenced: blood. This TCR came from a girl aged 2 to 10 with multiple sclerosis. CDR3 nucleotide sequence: TGTGCCAGCACGGGGGGCAGGGTAGGGTATGGCTACACCTTC. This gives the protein CASTGGRVGYGYTF.